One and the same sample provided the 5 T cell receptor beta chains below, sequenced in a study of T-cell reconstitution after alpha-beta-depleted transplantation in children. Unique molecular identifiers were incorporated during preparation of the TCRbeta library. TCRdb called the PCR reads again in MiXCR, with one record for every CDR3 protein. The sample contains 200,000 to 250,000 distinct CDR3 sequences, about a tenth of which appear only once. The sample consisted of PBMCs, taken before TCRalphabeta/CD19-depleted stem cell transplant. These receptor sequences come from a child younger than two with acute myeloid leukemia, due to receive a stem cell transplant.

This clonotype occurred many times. CDR3 sequence (DNA): TGTGCCAGCAGCTTAGCCTTGACTAGCGGGAGTTACGAGCAGTACTTC. Amino acid sequence: CASSLALTSGSYEQYF. This rearrangement joins TRBV7-2 to TRBJ2-7, with TRBD2 matching over 12 bases. Germline lookup yields CDR1 SGHTA and CDR2 FQGNSA. V was pared by 0 bases and J by 4 bases, with 4 bases of the junction left unmatched. The CDR3 is 16 amino acids.

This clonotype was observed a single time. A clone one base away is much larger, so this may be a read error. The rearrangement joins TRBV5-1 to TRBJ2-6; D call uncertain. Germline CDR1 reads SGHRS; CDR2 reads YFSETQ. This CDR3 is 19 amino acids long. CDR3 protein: CANSLYFADPSSGANVLTF. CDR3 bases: TGCGCCAACAGCTTGTATTTTGCAGACCCGAGCTCTGGGGCCAACGTCCTGACTTTC.

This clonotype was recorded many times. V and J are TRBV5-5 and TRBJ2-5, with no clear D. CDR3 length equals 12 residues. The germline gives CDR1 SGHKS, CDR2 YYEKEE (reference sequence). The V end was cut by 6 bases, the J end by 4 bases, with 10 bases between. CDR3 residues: CASNVPAETQYF. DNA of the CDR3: TGTGCCAGCAACGTCCCCGCAGAGACCCAGTACTTC.

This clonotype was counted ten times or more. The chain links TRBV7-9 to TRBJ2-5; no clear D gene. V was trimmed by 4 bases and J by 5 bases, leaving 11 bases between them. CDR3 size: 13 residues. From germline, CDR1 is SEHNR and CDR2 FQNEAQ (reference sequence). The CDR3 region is CASSSDLLETQYF. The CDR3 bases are TGTGCCAGCAGCTCAGATCTGCTCGAGACCCAGTACTTC.

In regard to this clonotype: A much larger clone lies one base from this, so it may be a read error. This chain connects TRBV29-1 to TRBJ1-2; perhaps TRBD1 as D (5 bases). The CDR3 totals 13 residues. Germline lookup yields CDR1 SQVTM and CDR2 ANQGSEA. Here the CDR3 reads CSVVYWRDSGYPF. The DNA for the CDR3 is TGCAGCGTTGTGTATTGGCGGGACTCTGGCTACCCCTTC.